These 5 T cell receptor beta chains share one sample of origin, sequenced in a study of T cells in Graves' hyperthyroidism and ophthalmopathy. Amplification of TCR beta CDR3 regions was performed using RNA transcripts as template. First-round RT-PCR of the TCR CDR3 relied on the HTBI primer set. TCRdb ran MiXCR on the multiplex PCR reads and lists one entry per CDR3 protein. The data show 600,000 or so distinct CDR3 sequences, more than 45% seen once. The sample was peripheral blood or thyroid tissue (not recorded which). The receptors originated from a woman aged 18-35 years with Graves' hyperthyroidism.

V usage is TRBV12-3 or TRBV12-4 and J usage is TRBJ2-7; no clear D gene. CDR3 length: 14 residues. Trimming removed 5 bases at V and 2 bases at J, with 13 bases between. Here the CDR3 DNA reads TGTGCCAGCAGTCCGTACGGCTGGCCCTACGAGCAGTACTTC. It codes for CASSPYGWPYEQYF.

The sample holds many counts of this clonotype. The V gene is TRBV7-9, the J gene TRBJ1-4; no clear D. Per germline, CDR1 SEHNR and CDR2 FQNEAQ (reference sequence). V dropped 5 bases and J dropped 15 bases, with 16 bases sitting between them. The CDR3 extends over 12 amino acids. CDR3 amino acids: CASSPTGYLMFF. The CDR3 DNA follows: TGTGCCAGCAGCCCTACTGGCTACCTCATGTTTTTT. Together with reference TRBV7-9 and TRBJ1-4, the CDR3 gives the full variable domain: DTGVSQNPRHKITKRGQNVTFRCDPISEHNRLYWYRQTLGQGPEFLTYFQNEAQLEKSRLLSDRFSAERPKGSFSTLEIQRTEQGDSAMYLCASSPTGYLMFFGSGTQLSVL.

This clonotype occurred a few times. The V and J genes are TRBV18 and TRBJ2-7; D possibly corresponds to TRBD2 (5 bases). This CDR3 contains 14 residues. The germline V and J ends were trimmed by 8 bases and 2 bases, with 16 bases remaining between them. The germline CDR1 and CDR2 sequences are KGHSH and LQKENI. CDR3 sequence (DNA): TGTGCCAGCAGTTCCCCGGGGAAGACCTACGAGCAGTACTTC. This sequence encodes CASSSPGKTYEQYF.

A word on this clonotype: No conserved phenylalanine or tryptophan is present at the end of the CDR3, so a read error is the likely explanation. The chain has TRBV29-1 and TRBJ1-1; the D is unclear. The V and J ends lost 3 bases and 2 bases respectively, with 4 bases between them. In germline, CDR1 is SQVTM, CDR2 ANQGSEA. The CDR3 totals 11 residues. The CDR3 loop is CSVDSNTEAFS. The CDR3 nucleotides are TGCAGCGTTGACAGCAACACTGAAGCTTTCTCT.

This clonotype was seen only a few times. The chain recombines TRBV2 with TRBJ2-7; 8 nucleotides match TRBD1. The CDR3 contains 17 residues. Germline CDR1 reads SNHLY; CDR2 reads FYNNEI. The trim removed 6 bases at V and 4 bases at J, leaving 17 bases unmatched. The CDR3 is CASRTPRTGPMSYEQYF. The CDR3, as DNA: TGTGCCAGCAGAACACCCCGGACAGGGCCTATGTCGTACGAGCAGTACTTC.